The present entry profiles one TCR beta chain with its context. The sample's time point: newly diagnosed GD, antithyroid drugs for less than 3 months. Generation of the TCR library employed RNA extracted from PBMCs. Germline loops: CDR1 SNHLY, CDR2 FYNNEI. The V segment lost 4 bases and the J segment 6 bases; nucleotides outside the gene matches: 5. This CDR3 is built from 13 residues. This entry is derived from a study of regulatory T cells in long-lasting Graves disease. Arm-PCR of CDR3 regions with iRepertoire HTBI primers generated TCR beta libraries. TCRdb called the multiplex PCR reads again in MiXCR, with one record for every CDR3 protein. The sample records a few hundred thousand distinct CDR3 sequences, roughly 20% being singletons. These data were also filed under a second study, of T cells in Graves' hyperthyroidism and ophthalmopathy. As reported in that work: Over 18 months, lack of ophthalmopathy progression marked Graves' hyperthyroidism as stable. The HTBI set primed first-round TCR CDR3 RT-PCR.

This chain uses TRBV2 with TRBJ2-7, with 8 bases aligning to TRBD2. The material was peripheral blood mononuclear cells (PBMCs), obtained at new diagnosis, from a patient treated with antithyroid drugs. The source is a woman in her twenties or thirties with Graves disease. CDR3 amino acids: CASSGGGTLEQYF. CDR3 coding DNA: TGTGCCAGCAGTGGCGGGGGGACTCTCGAGCAGTACTTC.